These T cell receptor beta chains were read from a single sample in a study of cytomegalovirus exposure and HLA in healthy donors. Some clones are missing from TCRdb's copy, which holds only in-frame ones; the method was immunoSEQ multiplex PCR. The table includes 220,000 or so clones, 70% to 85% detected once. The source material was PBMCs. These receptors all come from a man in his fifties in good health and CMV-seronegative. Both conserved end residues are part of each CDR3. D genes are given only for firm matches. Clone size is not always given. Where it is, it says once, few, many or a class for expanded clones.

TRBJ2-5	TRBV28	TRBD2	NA	CASSPGTSIETQYF	TGTGCCAGCAGTCCCGGGACTAGCATAGAGACCCAGTACTTC
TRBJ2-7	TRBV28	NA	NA	CASSLGASGPYEQYF	TGTGCCAGCAGCCTCGGTGCGAGCGGCCCCTACGAGCAGTACTTC
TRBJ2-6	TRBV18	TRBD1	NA	CASSPGQAAGANVLTF	TGTGCCAGCTCACCGGGACAGGCGGCTGGGGCCAACGTCCTGACTTTC
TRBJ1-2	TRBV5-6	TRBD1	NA	CASSGGQGANLLYGYTF	TGTGCCAGCAGCGGGGGACAGGGCGCGAACCTTTTATATGGCTACACCTTC
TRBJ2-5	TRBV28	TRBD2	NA	CASSLPSGSYETQYF	TGTGCCAGCAGTTTGCCTAGCGGGAGCTATGAGACCCAGTACTTC
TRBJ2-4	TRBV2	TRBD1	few	CASRTAGTGGPGDIQYF	TGTGCCAGCAGAACAGCCGGGACAGGGGGCCCTGGGGACATTCAGTACTTC
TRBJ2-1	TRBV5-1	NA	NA	CASSSPSDEQFF	TGCGCCAGCAGCTCACCTAGCGATGAGCAGTTCTTC
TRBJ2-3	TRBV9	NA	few	CASSGFTGMGDTQYF	TGTGCCAGCAGCGGATTTACAGGGATGGGAGATACGCAGTATTTT
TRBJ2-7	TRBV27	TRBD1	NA	CASRAGQGKRYEQYF	TGTGCCAGCAGGGCCGGACAGGGGAAGAGATACGAGCAGTACTTC
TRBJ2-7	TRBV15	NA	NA	CATSRGGADGYEQYF	TGTGCCACCAGCAGAGGGGGAGCAGACGGCTACGAGCAGTACTTC
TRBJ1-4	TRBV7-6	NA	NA	CASRPIDTTIDEKLFF	TGTGCCAGCAGACCAATCGACACGACAATAGATGAAAAACTGTTTTTT
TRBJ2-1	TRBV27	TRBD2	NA	CASSPPGVAGRIF	TGTGCCAGCAGTCCACCGGGGGTAGCGGGACGTATCTTC
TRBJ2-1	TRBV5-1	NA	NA	CASSLGNTGVNEQFF	TGCGCCAGCAGCTTGGGTAATACCGGAGTTAATGAGCAGTTCTTC
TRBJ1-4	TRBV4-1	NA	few	CASRGQVTNEKLFF	TGCGCCAGCAGGGGGCAGGTGACTAATGAAAAACTGTTTTTT
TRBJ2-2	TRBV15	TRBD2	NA	CATSREGTSGVGELFF	TGTGCCACCAGCAGAGAAGGGACTAGCGGTGTCGGGGAGCTGTTTTTT
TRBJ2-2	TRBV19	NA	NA	CASSIGGNTGELFF	TGTGCCAGTAGTATCGGGGGTAACACCGGGGAGCTGTTTTTT
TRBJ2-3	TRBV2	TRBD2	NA	CASSVRLAGEDTQYF	TGTGCCAGCAGTGTCCGCCTAGCGGGAGAAGATACGCAGTATTTT
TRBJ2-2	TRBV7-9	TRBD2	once	CASSLGLAGGPVTGELFF	TGTGCCAGCAGCTTGGGACTAGCGGGAGGGCCGGTCACCGGGGAGCTGTTTTTT
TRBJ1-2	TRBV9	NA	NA	CASSALGGAGAYGYTF	TGTGCCAGCAGCGCTTTGGGAGGAGCCGGGGCCTATGGCTACACCTTC
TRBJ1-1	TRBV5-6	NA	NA	CASSLGWGRMNTEAFF	TGTGCCAGCAGCTTGGGCTGGGGGCGCATGAACACTGAAGCTTTCTTT
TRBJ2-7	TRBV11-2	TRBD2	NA	CASSPATSGRYEQYF	TGTGCCAGCAGCCCCGCGACTAGCGGGAGGTACGAGCAGTACTTC
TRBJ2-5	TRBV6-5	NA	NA	CASSYLAKGGETQYF	TGTGCCAGCAGTTACCTAGCCAAGGGTGGGGAGACCCAGTACTTC
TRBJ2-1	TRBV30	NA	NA	CAWSMPSRGNEQFF	TGTGCCTGGAGTATGCCTTCGCGGGGCAATGAGCAGTTCTTC
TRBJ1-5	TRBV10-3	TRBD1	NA	CAISDGTGGLLSNQPQHF	TGTGCCATCAGTGATGGGACAGGGGGCTTGTTGAGCAATCAGCCCCAGCATTTT
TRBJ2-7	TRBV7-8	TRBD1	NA	CASSLRDSPYEQYF	TGTGCCAGCAGCCTACGGGACAGCCCCTACGAGCAGTACTTC
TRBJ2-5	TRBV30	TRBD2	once	CAWSGKGFAGVETQYF	TGTGCCTGGAGCGGGAAGGGATTTGCGGGAGTAGAGACCCAGTACTTC
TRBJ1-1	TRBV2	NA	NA	CASSGSRSGGTEAFF	TGTGCCAGCAGTGGTTCCCGGAGTGGAGGCACTGAAGCTTTCTTT
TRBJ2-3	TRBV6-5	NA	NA	CASSYQGRDGTQYF	TGTGCCAGCAGTTACCAGGGGAGGGATGGTACGCAGTATTTT